This passage covers 20 T cell receptor beta chains from one sample sequenced in a study of blood T cells in healthy people across ages. Primed by a sample-barcoded 5' primer and a J-beta primer mix, a second PCR proceeded for 7 to 11 cycles. TCRdb analysed the 5' RACE reads with MiXCR anew, one entry per CDR3 protein. This sample yields around 1,900,000 distinct CDR3 sequences, of which around 42% are seen a single time; roughly 23% belongs to the top ten. Sequencing input: blood. The receptors were sampled from a human donor in good health.

The CDR3 coding sequence is TGTGCCAGCAGCCAAGCTTGGTACTCACCCCTCCACTTT. Residues: CASSQAWYSPLHF. This rearrangement joins TRBV3-1 to TRBJ1-6; D not certain. Germline CDR1 reads LGHDT; CDR2 reads YNNKEL (reference sequence). V lost 1 base to trimming and J lost 10 bases, with 8 bases between them. This CDR3 comprises 13 residues.

There are a few counts of this clonotype. V gene TRBV4-3 combines with J gene TRBJ2-5; D gene ambiguous. Germline CDR1 reads LGHNA; CDR2 reads YSLEER. Trimming took 4 bases from V and 5 from J, leaving 14 bases between them. The CDR3 loop spans 14 amino acids. CDR3 nucleotides: TGCGCCAGCAGCCTTCTCGGAGATTCGGAGACCCAGTACTTC. This codes for CASSLLGDSETQYF.

This clonotype was picked up a small number of times. The chain has TRBV27 and TRBJ1-6; 8 bases are a match to TRBD1. CDR1 is MNHEY and CDR2 is SMNVEV in the germline V gene (reference sequence). The CDR3 length is 14 residues. The V gene end was trimmed by 5 bases and the J gene end by 6 bases; junction bases not matched to a gene: 3. The CDR3 here is CASSHQGANSPLHF. The CDR3 nucleotides are TGTGCCAGCAGTCACCAGGGGGCTAATTCACCCCTCCACTTT.

The sample holds a few counts of this clonotype. The chain uses TRBV4-2 and TRBJ2-1; 11 bases map to TRBD1. Germline V lookup: CDR1 LGHNA, CDR2 YNFKEQ. The CDR3 extends over 18 amino acids. Trimming at V came to 1 base and at J to 3 bases, leaving 8 bases not matched to a gene. The CDR3 nucleotides read TGTGCCAGCAGCCAAGTCGTACCCGGGACAGGGGGCTACAATGAGCAGTTCTTC. Translating it yields CASSQVVPGTGGYNEQFF.

V is TRBV7-6 and J is TRBJ1-3, with a possible D match to TRBD1 (6 bases). Trimming cost V 5 bases and J 3 bases, with 14 bases left between them. The CDR3 has 15 residues. Germline V gene lookup returns CDR1 SGHVS and CDR2 FNYEAQ. The CDR3 reads CASSQGGVGGNTIYF. CDR3 bases: TGTGCCAGCAGCCAAGGGGGGGTCGGTGGAAACACCATATATTTT.

V usage is TRBV6-5 and J usage is TRBJ1-1; TRBD1 aligns across 12 bases. The CDR3 sequence is 14 residues long. The V segment lost 5 bases and the J segment 10 bases; nucleotides outside the gene matches: 8. The germline CDR1 and CDR2 sequences are MNHEY and SVGAGI. CDR3 nucleotide sequence: TGTGCCAGCAGTGATTACCGGGACAGGGGGCGAGCTTTCTTT. Translated: CASSDYRDRGRAFF.

This clonotype appeared a few times. V usage is TRBV7-2 and J usage is TRBJ2-3; 8 bases align to TRBD1. V was pared by 1 base and J by 13 bases, with 16 bases of the junction left unmatched. This CDR3 region has 16 residues. CDR1 SGHTA and CDR2 FQGNSA come from the germline V gene. As DNA, the CDR3 is TGTGCCAGCAGCTTAGTAGGAGGTCCTCCAGGGGGCGAAAAGTATTTT. Amino acid sequence: CASSLVGGPPGGEKYF.

The rearrangement links TRBV3-1 to TRBJ2-1, with 12 bases lining up with TRBD2. Germline CDR1 reads LGHDT; CDR2 reads YNNKEL (reference sequence). The CDR3 is 16 amino acids. V dropped 3 bases and J dropped 4; count of bases not matched to a gene: 4. The CDR3 DNA reads as TGTGCCAGCAGCCACGGACTAGCGGGGTCGTACAATGAGCAGTTCTTC. Translating it yields CASSHGLAGSYNEQFF.

The chain's CDR3 is CASSLTVLTPENQPQHF. The CDR3 bases are TGTGCCAGCAGTTTAACGGTCTTAACACCCGAAAATCAGCCCCAGCATTTT. The rearrangement links TRBV28 to TRBJ1-5; no definite D call. The ends were cut back, 2 bases at V and 4 bases at J, with 18 bases in the middle. This CDR3 contains 17 residues. In germline, CDR1 is MDHEN, CDR2 SYDVKM.

The sample holds a few counts of this clonotype. V and J are TRBV20-1 and TRBJ2-5; tentatively, D is TRBD2 (5 bases). Trimming left V 7 bases short and J 5 bases short, with 17 bases between. The CDR3 runs to 13 residues. Germline V gives CDR1 DFQATT, CDR2 SNEGSKA (reference sequence). This chain's CDR3 is CSGRTVPGETQYF. The CDR3 DNA reads TGCAGTGGAAGGACTGTACCCGGGGAGACCCAGTACTTC.

This sequence joins TRBV7-2 and TRBJ1-2, with 10 nucleotides matching TRBD1. The J segment lost 6 bases and the V segment lost 4 bases, leaving 14 bases of the junction unmatched. Germline CDR1 and CDR2: SGHTA and FQGNSA. CDR3 length: 17 residues. Written as DNA, the CDR3 is TGTGCCAGCAGCTCACGAGACTCGACAGGGGGCGTCGATGGCTACACCTTC. Amino acid sequence: CASSSRDSTGGVDGYTF.

The V and J genes are TRBV3-1 and TRBJ2-7, with TRBD2 matching 10 bases. The germline V gene has CDR1 LGHDT and CDR2 YNNKEL (reference sequence). V shed 4 bases and J 3 bases; nucleotides not matched to a gene: 9. The CDR3 is made up of 16 amino acids. CDR3 in DNA: TGTGCCAGCAGCCCCGAGAGCGGGGGGGCGGGCTACGAGCAGTACTTC. It yields the protein CASSPESGGAGYEQYF.

This clonotype showed up just a few times. The chain links TRBV29-1 to TRBJ1-3; 7 bases align to TRBD1. Looked up from germline, CDR1 is SQVTM and CDR2 is ANQGSEA. This CDR3 is built from 13 residues. After removal of 6 bases from V and 4 bases from J, the junction contained 6 bases not matched to a gene. The CDR3 loop reads CSVYRGFGNTIYF. The DNA of the CDR3 is TGCAGCGTGTACAGGGGATTCGGAAACACCATATATTTT.

On this clonotype: At one boundary the junction diverges from the germline segment, which might be a read error. The gene calls are TRBV7-2 and TRBJ1-1; a possible D gene is TRBD1 (5 bases). The CDR3 runs 16 residues. The germline V gene has CDR1 SGHTA and CDR2 FQGNSA. Here the CDR3 reads CASSLNGWGVNTKAFF. CDR3 nucleotides: TGTGCCAGCAGCTTAAACGGGTGGGGGGTGAACACTAAAGCTTTCTTT.

The chain joins TRBV7-2 to TRBJ2-5; D is possibly TRBD2 (5 bases). V lost 5 bases, J lost 4 bases, and 11 bases lay in between. This CDR3 contains 13 residues. The V gene's germline CDR1 is SGHTA and CDR2 FQGNSA. CDR3 bases: TGTGCCAGCAGCCACCCGGGGTCAGAGACCCAGTACTTC. Protein sequence: CASSHPGSETQYF.

This clonotype came up a few times. The chain couples TRBV12-3 or TRBV12-4 to TRBJ2-1, with D uncertain. The CDR3 has 14 amino acids. V lost 0 bases to trimming and J lost 5 bases, with 8 bases between them. The CDR3 DNA reads TGTGCCAGCAGTTTAGCAATCGTCGACAATGAGCAGTTCTTC. It translates to CASSLAIVDNEQFF.

This chain joins TRBV5-8 and TRBJ1-2, with a weak D call TRBD1 (5 bases). This CDR3 contains 14 residues. Trimming took 1 base from V and 8 from J, leaving 15 bases between them. CDR1 is SGHTS, CDR2 YDEGEE, per germline. The CDR3: CASSLYTGLEGYTF. CDR3 coding DNA: TGTGCCAGCAGCTTGTATACGGGGCTTGAGGGCTACACCTTC.

This clonotype is a singleton in its sample. The V gene is TRBV7-9, the J gene TRBJ2-1; no clear D. The J call could be wrong; TRBJ2-7 is a better fit for the DNA end. Germline values: CDR1 SEHNR, CDR2 FQNEAQ (reference sequence). The CDR3 runs to 14 residues. This CDR3 is CASSPAEKFYEQYF. The CDR3 bases are TGTGCCAGCAGCCCCGCAGAAAAGTTCTACGAGCAGTACTTC.

This rearrangement joins TRBV2 to TRBJ1-5; maybe TRBD1 (5 bases). The V end was cut by 6 bases, the J end by 2 bases, with 17 bases between. CDR3 length: 16 amino acids. CDR1 and CDR2 from the germline V gene are SNHLY and FYNNEI. CDR3 sequence: CASRDPCLGGNQPQHF. The CDR3 bases are TGTGCCAGCAGAGATCCCTGTTTGGGGGGCAATCAGCCCCAGCATTTT.

This clonotype was seen only a few times. The chain has TRBV4-1 and TRBJ2-7; 8 bases fit TRBD1. This CDR3 has 16 residues. The ends lost 3 bases at V and 2 bases at J; junction bases unmatched: 9. Per the germline V gene, CDR1 is MGHRA and CDR2 is YSYEKL. The CDR3 here is CASSQAGQGLTYEQYF. The CDR3 nucleotides are TGCGCCAGCAGCCAGGCCGGACAGGGCCTTACCTACGAGCAGTACTTC.